Listed below are T cell receptor beta chains from one sample, sequenced in a study of T cell changes during pregnancy in multiple sclerosis. The repertoire was sequenced with immunoSEQ multiplex PCR; TCRdb's copy has only in-frame clones and lacks some. The sample records roughly 39,000 clones, 90% being singletons. The sequences come from CD4+ T cells from peripheral blood mononuclear cells, collected in the first trimester of pregnancy. These receptor sequences come from a female donor in good health, enrolled as a control in a pregnancy study. Both conserved end residues are part of each CDR3. Expanded clones get a size class; other rows say once, few or many, or leave the size out.

TRBJ2-2,TRBV11-2,.,CASSPARSGELFF
TRBJ2-7,TRBV9,once,CASARGGGGYEQYF
TRBJ2-2,TRBV5-1,.,CASSLGAGPNTGELFF
TRBJ2-3,TRBV13,.,CASSPQRGGRTDTQYF
TRBJ1-2,TRBV7-2,.,CASSLVGRGAIYGYTF
TRBJ2-7,TRBV4-2,.,CASSRPGTSGEQYF
TRBJ1-2,TRBV10-3,.,CAISEPGQGGYGYTF
TRBJ2-7,TRBV6-5,.,CASKSWGQNTYEQYF
TRBJ2-7,TRBV6-5,.,CASSWQGPGSEQYF
TRBJ1-6,TRBV4-2,.,CASSREGLPSLLHF
TRBJ2-5,TRBV7-2,.,CASSLRTGPQETQYF
TRBJ2-5,TRBV28,.,CASSLYRGRETQYF
TRBJ2-5,TRBV5-5,.,CASSPGRNQETQYF
TRBJ1-5,TRBV6-1,.,CASKGLVNQPQHF
TRBJ2-6,TRBV13,.,CASGQDSGANVLTF
TRBJ1-2,TRBV13,.,CASSAGTDYGYTF
TRBJ1-4,TRBV7-2,.,CASSVNRGGEKLFF
TRBJ1-1,TRBV7-2,.,CASSGRGKTNTEAFF
TRBJ1-2,TRBV7-3,.,CASSSDRGPTTF
TRBJ2-3,TRBV9,.,CASSVTRDKPTDTQYF
TRBJ2-5,TRBV19,.,CASRSGRETQYF
TRBJ1-6,TRBV4-3,.,CASSQYGGKGGNSPLHF
TRBJ1-2,TRBV11-2,.,CASSKDRNYGYTF